These 27 T cell receptor beta chains came from one sample sequenced in a study of blood T cell repertoires in COVID-19. Data came from immunoSEQ multiplex PCR; TCRdb stores just in-frame clones and leaves some out. In the table there are 120,000 or so clones, approximately 90% of which are singletons. Sequenced input: peripheral blood. Receptors were obtained from a woman between 45 and 60 years old with acute or convalescent COVID-19.

V is TRBV19 and J is TRBJ1-5; D ambiguous. Germline V gene data show CDR1 as LNHDA and CDR2 as SQIVND (reference sequence). Trimming stripped 9 bases from V and 6 bases from J, with 21 bases between. CDR3 length equals 15 residues. CDR3 residues: CASVPGAGISQPQHF. For the CDR3, the DNA is TGTGCCAGCGTACCGGGAGCGGGTATAAGTCAGCCCCAGCATTTT.

This chain links TRBV28 with TRBJ2-1; 7 bases line up with TRBD2. The germline V gene encodes CDR1 MDHEN and CDR2 SYDVKM. Trimming removed 3 bases from V and 7 bases from J; junction bases left unmatched: 3. CDR3 size: 13 residues. CDR3 sequence reads: CASSFVRGNEQFF. The CDR3 nucleotides are TGTGCCAGCAGTTTTGTGCGGGGGAATGAGCAGTTCTTC.

V usage is TRBV3-1 (or the pseudogene TRBV3-2) and J usage is TRBJ1-3; 10 bases fit TRBD1. The CDR3 is made up of 15 amino acids. The V gene end was trimmed by 9 bases and the J gene end by 8 bases; junction bases not matched to a gene: 13. Germline V CDR1 and CDR2: LGHDT, YNNKEL (reference sequence). The DNA for the CDR3 is TGTGCCAGTAGAAAAAAATGGACAGGGGGGGACACCATATATTTT. Encoded protein: CASRKKWTGGDTIYF.

This chain uses TRBV6-2 or TRBV6-3 with TRBJ1-6; no reliable D call. The V end lost 4 bases, the J end lost 6 bases, and 4 bases lay between the germline ends. CDR1 and CDR2 (germline): MNHEY, SVGEGT. CDR3 size: 12 residues. CDR3 DNA sequence: TGTGCCAGCAGTTGGCTTAATTCACCCCTCCACTTT. Its protein is CASSWLNSPLHF.

This clone was detected once. In DNA, the CDR3 is TGTGCCAGCAGCCATGAACAGGGGGGTCGTGGCTACACCTTC. Protein: CASSHEQGGRGYTF. The V call is TRBV3-1 (or the pseudogene TRBV3-2), the J call TRBJ1-2, with TRBD1 matching 8 bases. CDR3 length equals 14 residues. CDR1 is LGHDT, CDR2 YNNKEL, per germline (reference sequence). Trimming removed 3 bases from V and 7 bases from J; junction bases left unmatched: 7.

This rearrangement joins TRBV5-1 to TRBJ2-7, with 8 bases aligning to TRBD1. Per germline, CDR1 SGHRS and CDR2 YFSETQ. The CDR3 sequence is 14 residues long. Germline trimming cut 3 bases from V and 2 bases from J; bases unmatched to any gene: 4. The CDR3 reads CASSWGTGTYEQYF. The CDR3, as DNA: TGCGCCAGCAGCTGGGGGACAGGCACCTACGAGCAGTACTTC.

The rearrangement joins TRBV13 to TRBJ2-2; D perhaps matches TRBD2 (6 bases). Looked up from germline, CDR1 is PRHDT and CDR2 is FYEKMQ (reference sequence). V lost 6 bases and J lost 6, with 17 bases in between. The CDR3 is 15 amino acids. CDR3 loop: CASRKPSDYSGELFF. The CDR3 bases are TGTGCCAGCAGGAAACCTAGCGACTATTCCGGGGAGCTGTTTTTT.

The rearrangement joins TRBV2 to TRBJ1-5, with D unclear. The V and J ends lost 3 bases and 1 base respectively, with 7 bases between them. The germline V gene has CDR1 SNHLY and CDR2 FYNNEI. This CDR3 comprises 14 residues. The CDR3 reads CASSESSSNQPQHF. The CDR3 coding sequence is TGTGCCAGCAGTGAGTCTTCCAGCAATCAGCCCCAGCATTTT.

V is TRBV10-3 and J is TRBJ2-5; D ambiguous. CDR1 is ENHRY, CDR2 SYGVKD, per germline. This CDR3 comprises 13 residues. Deletions cut 11 bases from V and 1 base from J, with 14 bases between. The CDR3 reads CARQLSRQETQYF. CDR3 DNA sequence: TGTGCCCGCCAACTATCTCGCCAAGAGACCCAGTACTTC.

This clone was seen just once. This rearrangement joins TRBV5-4 to TRBJ2-5; 7 positions agree with TRBD1. CDR1 and CDR2 (germline): SGHNT, YYREEE (reference sequence). This CDR3 is built from 14 residues. The ends lost 3 bases at V and 1 base at J; junction bases unmatched: 3. The CDR3 protein is CASSSGQVQETQYF. CDR3 in DNA: TGTGCCAGCAGCTCCGGACAGGTCCAAGAGACCCAGTACTTC. Supplemented by reference TRBV5-4 and TRBJ2-5, the full variable domain reads ETGVTQSPTHLIKTRGQQVTLRCSSQSGHNTVSWYQQALGQGPQFIFQYYREEENGRGNFPPRFSGLQFPNYSSELNVNALELDDSALYLCASSSGQVQETQYFGPGTRLLVL.

The chain recombines TRBV3-1 (or the pseudogene TRBV3-2) with TRBJ1-1, with D hard to call. The germline V gene has CDR1 LGHDT and CDR2 YNNKEL (reference sequence). The CDR3 is made up of 14 amino acids. With 4 bases removed from V and 2 bases from J, the gap between germline ends came to 11 bases. This chain's CDR3 is CASSPRQVNTEAFF. The CDR3 DNA follows: TGTGCCAGCAGCCCACGACAAGTTAACACTGAAGCTTTCTTT.

The chain has TRBV24-1 and TRBJ2-3; 9 bases line up with TRBD2. V trimming: 7 bases; J trimming: 13 bases; junction bases outside the gene matches: 11. Germline V gene sequence: CDR1 KGHDR, CDR2 SFDVKD. The CDR3 spans 13 residues. The CDR3 DNA sequence: TGTGCCACCAGAGGTAGCGGGGGCCTTAAGGAGTATTTT. Its translation: CATRGSGGLKEYF.

The chain has TRBV5-1 and TRBJ1-5; 8 bases align to TRBD1. CDR1 is SGHRS, CDR2 YFSETQ, per germline. The V segment lost 4 bases and the J segment 6 bases; nucleotides outside the gene matches: 6. There are 14 residues in the CDR3. The chain's CDR3 is CASSPGQGSQPQHF. CDR3 bases: TGCGCCAGCAGCCCTGGACAGGGTAGTCAGCCCCAGCATTTT.

The gene calls are TRBV10-3 and TRBJ2-1; 11 bases fit TRBD2. Looked up from germline, CDR1 is ENHRY and CDR2 is SYGVKD. The length of the CDR3 is 14 residues. The CDR3 nucleotides are TGTGCTACAGTGGAGGCTAGCGGGGGGAATGAGCAGTTCTTC. As protein: CATVEASGGNEQFF.

The gene calls are TRBV20-1 and TRBJ2-3, with TRBD2 identical over 9 bases. Germline CDR1 is DFQATT and CDR2 is SNEGSKA (reference sequence). With V trimmed by 3 bases and J by 4 bases, 8 bases remained unmatched. The CDR3 sequence is 15 residues long. CDR3 nucleotides: TGCAGTGCTAGTCTGGCTAGCGGGGCTTCAGATACGCAGTATTTT. Amino acid sequence: CSASLASGASDTQYF.

This clone showed up just a few times. The chain links TRBV6-5 to TRBJ1-5; D remains unclear. CDR3 length: 14 residues. Germline V lookup: CDR1 MNHEY, CDR2 SVGAGI. The germline V and J ends were trimmed by 6 bases and 5 bases, with 14 bases remaining between them. CDR3 region: CASSGLLAYQPQHF. CDR3 nucleotides: TGTGCCAGCAGCGGACTCCTAGCTTATCAGCCCCAGCATTTT.

This rearrangement joins TRBV30 to TRBJ1-4; TRBD1 aligns across 11 bases. The CDR3 loop spans 15 amino acids. Trimming took 3 bases from V and 8 from J; bases not matched to a gene: 8. CDR1 is GTSNPN, CDR2 SVGIG, per germline (reference sequence). The CDR3 nucleotides read TGTGCCTGGAGGCCACGGGACAGGGGGAGAGAAAAACTGTTTTTT. It translates to CAWRPRDRGREKLFF.

This chain links TRBV12-5 with TRBJ1-6, with 8 bases aligning to TRBD1. Germline assignment: CDR1 LGHNT and CDR2 FRNRAP. V lost 2 bases, J lost 6 bases, and 3 bases stayed unmatched. This CDR3 contains 15 residues. CDR3 in amino acids: CASGLQGAGNSPLHF. In DNA form, the CDR3 reads TGTGCTAGTGGTTTGCAGGGGGCAGGTAATTCACCCCTCCACTTT.

The DNA of the CDR3 is TGTGCCACCTATAGCGGGGGTACCTACAATGAGCAGTTCTTC. Encoded protein: CATYSGGTYNEQFF. The rearrangement uses TRBV10-3 and TRBJ2-1, with 9 bases matching TRBD2. This CDR3 has 14 residues. Germline values: CDR1 ENHRY, CDR2 SYGVKD. J gave up 2 bases and V 10 bases, and 6 bases lay outside the gene matches.

This CDR3 reads CASSLTDFNQPQHF. CDR3 coding DNA: TGTGCCAGCAGTCTGACAGATTTCAATCAGCCCCAGCATTTT. V and J are TRBV6-5 and TRBJ1-5, with D possibly matching TRBD1 (5 bases). Trimming pared 5 bases from V and 3 bases from J, leaving 11 bases between. From germline, CDR1 is MNHEY and CDR2 SVGAGI. The CDR3 totals 14 residues.

The V call is TRBV6-2 or TRBV6-3, the J call TRBJ1-2; 8 bases line up with TRBD1. There are 13 residues in the CDR3. Germline values: CDR1 MNHEY, CDR2 SVGEGT. V was clipped by 5 bases and J by 3 bases; unmatched bases: 2. This chain's CDR3 is CASSRDRYYGYTF. The DNA of the CDR3 is TGTGCCAGCAGTCGGGACAGGTACTATGGCTACACCTTC.

This sequence joins TRBV29-1 and TRBJ1-2; the D gene is possibly TRBD1 (5 bases). The CDR3 consists of 12 residues. V was pared by 4 bases and J by 1 base, with 7 bases between. Germline CDR1 reads SQVTM; CDR2 reads ANQGSEA. In DNA form, the CDR3 reads TGCAGCGTTGCCCAGGGTAACTATGGCTACACCTTC. Translation: CSVAQGNYGYTF.

For the CDR3, the DNA is TGTGCCAGCAGCTCAGGACTAGCGGGAGAGGGTCGGGAGACCCAGTACTTC. Protein: CASSSGLAGEGRETQYF. The V call is TRBV5-4, the J call TRBJ2-5; 13 bases fit TRBD2. The CDR3 covers 17 residues. V was pared by 3 bases and J by 5 bases, with 10 bases of the junction left unmatched. CDR1 and CDR2 from the germline V gene are SGHNT and YYREEE (reference sequence).

The chain links TRBV11-3 to TRBJ1-1; the D gene is possibly TRBD1 (6 bases). The CDR3 spans 16 residues. V dropped 4 bases and J dropped 5 bases, with 20 bases sitting between them. CDR1 is SGHNT and CDR2 is YENEEA in the germline V gene. CDR3 loop: CASSSLIGKGETEAFF. The CDR3 nucleotides read TGTGCCAGCAGCTCCCTTATCGGCAAGGGGGAAACTGAAGCTTTCTTT.

This clone was detected once. This chain connects TRBV5-5 to TRBJ2-3, with TRBD2 identical over 10 bases. Trimming cost V 4 bases and J 0 bases; bases outside gene matches: 11. This CDR3 comprises 18 residues. The germline V gene encodes CDR1 SGHKS and CDR2 YYEKEE (reference sequence). This chain's CDR3 is CASSRRAIAGGSTDTQYF. DNA for the CDR3: TGTGCCAGCAGCCGTCGGGCAATAGCGGGGGGAAGCACAGATACGCAGTATTTT.

V usage is TRBV2 and J usage is TRBJ1-6; 7 positions match TRBD1. This CDR3 comprises 14 residues. In germline, CDR1 is SNHLY, CDR2 FYNNEI. Trimming took 5 bases from V and 6 from J; bases not matched to a gene: 4. The CDR3 region is CASSRQGVNSPLHF. The CDR3 DNA is TGTGCCAGCAGTCGACAGGGAGTTAATTCACCCCTCCACTTT.

The chain carries TRBV3-1 (or the pseudogene TRBV3-2) and TRBJ1-2, with D perhaps matching TRBD1 (5 bases). The V end lost 3 bases, the J end lost 7 bases, and 15 bases lay between the germline ends. This CDR3 has 14 residues. CDR1 and CDR2 (germline): LGHDT, YNNKEL (reference sequence). CDR3 loop: CASSHEQEGRGYTF. Here the CDR3 DNA reads TGTGCCAGCAGCCATGAACAGGAGGGTCGTGGCTACACCTTC.